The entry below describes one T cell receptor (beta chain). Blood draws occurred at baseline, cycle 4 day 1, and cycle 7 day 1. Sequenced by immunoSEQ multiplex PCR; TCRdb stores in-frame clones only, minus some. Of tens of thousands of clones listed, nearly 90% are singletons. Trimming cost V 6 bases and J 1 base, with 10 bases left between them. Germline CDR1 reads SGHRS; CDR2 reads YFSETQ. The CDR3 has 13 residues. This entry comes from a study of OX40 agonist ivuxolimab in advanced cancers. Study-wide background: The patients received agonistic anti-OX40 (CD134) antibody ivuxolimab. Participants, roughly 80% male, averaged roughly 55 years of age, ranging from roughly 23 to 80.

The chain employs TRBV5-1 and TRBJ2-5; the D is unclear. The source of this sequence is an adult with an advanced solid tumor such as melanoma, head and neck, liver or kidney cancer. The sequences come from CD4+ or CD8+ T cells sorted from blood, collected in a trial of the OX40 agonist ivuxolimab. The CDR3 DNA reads TGCGCCAGCAACCCCGACATCCAAGAGACCCAGTACTTC. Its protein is CASNPDIQETQYF.